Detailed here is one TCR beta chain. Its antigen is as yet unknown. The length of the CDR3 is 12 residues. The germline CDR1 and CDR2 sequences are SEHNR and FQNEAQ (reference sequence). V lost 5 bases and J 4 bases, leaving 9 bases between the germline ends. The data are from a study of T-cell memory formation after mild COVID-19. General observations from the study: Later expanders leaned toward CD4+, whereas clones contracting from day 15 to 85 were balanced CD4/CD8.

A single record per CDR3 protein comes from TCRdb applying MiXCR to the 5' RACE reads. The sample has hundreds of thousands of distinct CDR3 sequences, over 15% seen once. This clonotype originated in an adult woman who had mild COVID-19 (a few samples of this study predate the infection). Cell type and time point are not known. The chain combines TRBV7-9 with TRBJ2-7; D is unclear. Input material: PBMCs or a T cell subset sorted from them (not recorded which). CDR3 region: CASSGYRYEQYF. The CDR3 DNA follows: TGTGCCAGCAGCGGTTACAGATACGAGCAGTACTTC.